A selection of T cell receptor beta chains follows, all from one sample in a study of T cell clonotyping in hematopoietic cell transplantation. The assay was immunoSEQ multiplex PCR, and TCRdb's table has in-frame clones only and misses some. The profile shows more than 3,000 clones, 65% to 80% of them singletons. The source material was peripheral blood mononuclear cells, sampled at the time of graft-versus-host disease after allogeneic stem cell transplant. The source of these receptors is a female patient aged 50-60 years who had an allogeneic stem cell transplant from an unrelated donor, so the T cells may come from the graft donor. Some clones in this sample may be carry-over from other donors' samples. The CDR3 runs from the conserved cysteine through the conserved F or W. The order of the fields is CDR3 DNA, CDR3 protein, J gene, CDR3 length, V gene, clone size, D gene. The D gene is left open where the match is weak. Rows may omit the clone size; those that give it use once, few, many or a size class.

CDR3 DNA: TGCGCCAGCAGTTCTGGACAGGGGTTCTCCTACGAGCAGTACTTC; CDR3 protein: CASSSGQGFSYEQYF; J gene: TRBJ2-7; CDR3 length: 15; V gene: TRBV5-1; clone size: .; D gene: TRBD1
CDR3 DNA: TGTGCCAGCCTAGGGAGATACACCGGGGAGCTGTTTTTT; CDR3 protein: CASLGRYTGELFF; J gene: TRBJ2-2; CDR3 length: 13; V gene: TRBV7-6; clone size: .; D gene: .
CDR3 DNA: TGTGCCAGCAGCCCGCCGGGGACAGGGCCGTCCTACGAGCAGTACTTC; CDR3 protein: CASSPPGTGPSYEQYF; J gene: TRBJ2-7; CDR3 length: 16; V gene: TRBV5-4; clone size: .; D gene: TRBD1
CDR3 DNA: TGTGCCAGCAGCTTAGAACCCCGCGGGGGGGGTACTGAAGCTTTCTTT; CDR3 protein: CASSLEPRGGGTEAFF; J gene: TRBJ1-1; CDR3 length: 16; V gene: TRBV7-9; clone size: .; D gene: .
CDR3 DNA: TGTGCCAGCAGCTACGACAGCCCGGGGGAGCAGTTCTTC; CDR3 protein: CASSYDSPGEQFF; J gene: TRBJ2-1; CDR3 length: 13; V gene: TRBV7-3; clone size: .; D gene: .
CDR3 DNA: TGCGCCAGCAGACAAGGACAGAGGGAGTCACCCCTCCACTTT; CDR3 protein: CASRQGQRESPLHF; J gene: TRBJ1-6; CDR3 length: 14; V gene: TRBV5-1; clone size: .; D gene: .
CDR3 DNA: TGTGCCAGCAGCTTGGCCGGGACAGGGGTCTATGGCTACACCTTC; CDR3 protein: CASSLAGTGVYGYTF; J gene: TRBJ1-2; CDR3 length: 15; V gene: TRBV5-1; clone size: .; D gene: TRBD1
CDR3 DNA: TGTGCCAGCAGCTTTGACAGCTACGAGCAGTACTTC; CDR3 protein: CASSFDSYEQYF; J gene: TRBJ2-7; CDR3 length: 12; V gene: TRBV7-9; clone size: once; D gene: .
CDR3 DNA: TGTGCCAGCAGCTTACGCGGGGGGGCCACAGATACGCAGTATTTT; CDR3 protein: CASSLRGGATDTQYF; J gene: TRBJ2-3; CDR3 length: 15; V gene: TRBV7-3; clone size: .; D gene: TRBD2
CDR3 DNA: TGTGCCAGCAGCCTACGCGACAGGGGGCGAACAGATACGCAGTATTTT; CDR3 protein: CASSLRDRGRTDTQYF; J gene: TRBJ2-3; CDR3 length: 16; V gene: TRBV7-8; clone size: .; D gene: TRBD1
CDR3 DNA: TGTGCCAGCAGCCCTTGGAGGGCGAGTGAAGCTTTCTTT; CDR3 protein: CASSPWRASEAFF; J gene: TRBJ1-1; CDR3 length: 13; V gene: TRBV7-2; clone size: .; D gene: .
CDR3 DNA: TGTGCCAGCTCCGCCGGGGGCGGGGCCTACGAGCAGTACTTC; CDR3 protein: CASSAGGGAYEQYF; J gene: TRBJ2-7; CDR3 length: 14; V gene: TRBV4-2; clone size: .; D gene: .
CDR3 DNA: TGTGCCAGCAGCCCTAAAGGCAATCAGCCCCAGCATTTT; CDR3 protein: CASSPKGNQPQHF; J gene: TRBJ1-5; CDR3 length: 13; V gene: TRBV21-1; clone size: .; D gene: .
CDR3 DNA: TGTGCCTGGAGGGGTTTAGGACCAGGGGGCGAGCAGTACTTC; CDR3 protein: CAWRGLGPGGEQYF; J gene: TRBJ2-7; CDR3 length: 14; V gene: TRBV30; clone size: .; D gene: TRBD1
CDR3 DNA: TGTGCCAGTAGATCTAGCGGGCTGGGAGAGACCCAGTACTTC; CDR3 protein: CASRSSGLGETQYF; J gene: TRBJ2-5; CDR3 length: 14; V gene: TRBV19; clone size: .; D gene: TRBD2
CDR3 DNA: TGTGCCAGCAGCGCGACGCGGGCCAACGTCCTGACTTTC; CDR3 protein: CASSATRANVLTF; J gene: TRBJ2-6; CDR3 length: 13; V gene: TRBV7-3; clone size: .; D gene: .
CDR3 DNA: TGTGCCAGTAGTATAAATCCTAGCGGGGGGGGTCGCACAGATACGCAGTATTTT; CDR3 protein: CASSINPSGGGRTDTQYF; J gene: TRBJ2-3; CDR3 length: 18; V gene: TRBV19; clone size: .; D gene: TRBD2
CDR3 DNA: TGTGCCAGTAGTCTCGGCCCCCCTTACGAGCAGTACTTC; CDR3 protein: CASSLGPPYEQYF; J gene: TRBJ2-7; CDR3 length: 13; V gene: TRBV19; clone size: .; D gene: .
CDR3 DNA: TGTGCCAGCATTGACGGCCGCGTGGTAGAGACCCAGTACTTC; CDR3 protein: CASIDGRVVETQYF; J gene: TRBJ2-5; CDR3 length: 14; V gene: TRBV2; clone size: .; D gene: .
CDR3 DNA: TGCGCCAGCAGCCAAGGGGTTTCTAGCGGGAGGCCGTACTTC; CDR3 protein: CASSQGVSSGRPYF; J gene: TRBJ2-7; CDR3 length: 14; V gene: TRBV4-3; clone size: .; D gene: TRBD2
CDR3 DNA: TGTGCCAGCAGCCAAGAAGGGCCGGGCAGGGCCACTGAAGCTTTCTTT; CDR3 protein: CASSQEGPGRATEAFF; J gene: TRBJ1-1; CDR3 length: 16; V gene: TRBV4-2; clone size: .; D gene: .
CDR3 DNA: TGTGCCAGCAGATCGACAGGGTGGGGGGGTGGACCCCAGCATTTT; CDR3 protein: CASRSTGWGGGPQHF; J gene: TRBJ1-5; CDR3 length: 15; V gene: TRBV2; clone size: .; D gene: TRBD1
CDR3 DNA: TGTGCCAGTAGTATTACTAGCGGGGGGCCCAATGAGCAGTTCTTC; CDR3 protein: CASSITSGGPNEQFF; J gene: TRBJ2-1; CDR3 length: 15; V gene: TRBV19; clone size: .; D gene: TRBD2
CDR3 DNA: TGTGCCAGCAGCTTAGATGGGGGGATCAGGGAGACCCAGTACTTC; CDR3 protein: CASSLDGGIRETQYF; J gene: TRBJ2-5; CDR3 length: 15; V gene: TRBV7-9; clone size: few; D gene: .
CDR3 DNA: TGCAGCGTTGCAGGGGGCATGAACACTGAAGCTTTCTTT; CDR3 protein: CSVAGGMNTEAFF; J gene: TRBJ1-1; CDR3 length: 13; V gene: TRBV29-1; clone size: .; D gene: TRBD1
CDR3 DNA: TGTGCCAGCAGCCTTACACAGGGGGCCAAAAACATTCAGTACTTC; CDR3 protein: CASSLTQGAKNIQYF; J gene: TRBJ2-4; CDR3 length: 15; V gene: TRBV6-6; clone size: .; D gene: TRBD1
CDR3 DNA: TGTGCCAGCAGCCCCGGTGGACAGCCCACTGAAGCTTTCTTT; CDR3 protein: CASSPGGQPTEAFF; J gene: TRBJ1-1; CDR3 length: 14; V gene: TRBV6-4; clone size: .; D gene: .
CDR3 DNA: TGTGCCAGCAGTGAAGGGGCCTTTACTCGAGCCAGCCACGAGCAGTACTTC; CDR3 protein: CASSEGAFTRASHEQYF; J gene: TRBJ2-7; CDR3 length: 17; V gene: TRBV2; clone size: .; D gene: .
CDR3 DNA: TGTGCCAGTAGTGTTGGGACAGGGATAGTCGATACGCAGTATTTT; CDR3 protein: CASSVGTGIVDTQYF; J gene: TRBJ2-3; CDR3 length: 15; V gene: TRBV19; clone size: .; D gene: TRBD1
CDR3 DNA: TGCGCCAGCATGCCCACGGGGGGGGGCTCCTACAATGAGCAGTTCTTC; CDR3 protein: CASMPTGGGSYNEQFF; J gene: TRBJ2-1; CDR3 length: 16; V gene: TRBV4-1; clone size: .; D gene: TRBD2
CDR3 DNA: TGCGCCAGCAGCTTGGGGTATGGCTACACCTTC; CDR3 protein: CASSLGYGYTF; J gene: TRBJ1-2; CDR3 length: 11; V gene: TRBV5-1; clone size: .; D gene: .
CDR3 DNA: TGTGCCAGCAGCCCCATTGGACTAGCGGGGGCCTCGGGGGAGACCCAGTACTTC; CDR3 protein: CASSPIGLAGASGETQYF; J gene: TRBJ2-5; CDR3 length: 18; V gene: TRBV7-2; clone size: .; D gene: TRBD2
CDR3 DNA: TGTGCCAGTAGTATTTCCCGGGCGAGCAATCAGCCCCAGCATTTT; CDR3 protein: CASSISRASNQPQHF; J gene: TRBJ1-5; CDR3 length: 15; V gene: TRBV19; clone size: .; D gene: .
CDR3 DNA: TGCGCCAGCAGCTTGGATGGGGGGGTGGACGACGAGCAGTACTTC; CDR3 protein: CASSLDGGVDDEQYF; J gene: TRBJ2-7; CDR3 length: 15; V gene: TRBV5-1; clone size: large; D gene: TRBD2
CDR3 DNA: TGTGCCAGTAGTATCACTAGCGGGGCTTACAATGAGCAGTTCTTC; CDR3 protein: CASSITSGAYNEQFF; J gene: TRBJ2-1; CDR3 length: 15; V gene: TRBV19; clone size: .; D gene: TRBD2
CDR3 DNA: TGTGCCAGCAGGTCAGGGGGCGACTATGGCTACACCTTC; CDR3 protein: CASRSGGDYGYTF; J gene: TRBJ1-2; CDR3 length: 13; V gene: TRBV6-6; clone size: .; D gene: TRBD1
CDR3 DNA: TGTGCCAGCAGCTTGGGATTTAATGAGCAGTTCTTC; CDR3 protein: CASSLGFNEQFF; J gene: TRBJ2-1; CDR3 length: 12; V gene: TRBV7-9; clone size: .; D gene: .
CDR3 DNA: TGTGCCAGCAGTGACTCAGGCGGGGGGGCGACAGATACGCAGTATTTT; CDR3 protein: CASSDSGGGATDTQYF; J gene: TRBJ2-3; CDR3 length: 16; V gene: TRBV6-4; clone size: .; D gene: TRBD2
CDR3 DNA: TGTGCCAGCAGTGTTACTAGCGGGACAGATACGCAGTATTTT; CDR3 protein: CASSVTSGTDTQYF; J gene: TRBJ2-3; CDR3 length: 14; V gene: TRBV6-1; clone size: .; D gene: TRBD2
CDR3 DNA: TGTGCCAGCAGCTCCCCTCCGAGACTAGAGGGTGAGCAGTTCTTC; CDR3 protein: CASSSPPRLEGEQFF; J gene: TRBJ2-1; CDR3 length: 15; V gene: TRBV7-2; clone size: .; D gene: .
CDR3 DNA: TGTGCCAGCAGCCCTACGGATAGCCCAGAAAAACTGTTTTTT; CDR3 protein: CASSPTDSPEKLFF; J gene: TRBJ1-4; CDR3 length: 14; V gene: TRBV9; clone size: .; D gene: .
CDR3 DNA: TGTGCCAGCACCCTGGGGGGGGGAACGCAGTATTTT; CDR3 protein: CASTLGGGTQYF; J gene: TRBJ2-3; CDR3 length: 12; V gene: TRBV7-6; clone size: .; D gene: TRBD2
CDR3 DNA: TGTGCCAGCAGCAGCGGGGCAGGCGAGCAGTACTTC; CDR3 protein: CASSSGAGEQYF; J gene: TRBJ2-7; CDR3 length: 12; V gene: TRBV6-5; clone size: .; D gene: TRBD2
CDR3 DNA: TGTGCCAGTAACCCGCCGGGGCCCAATCAGCCCCAGCATTTT; CDR3 protein: CASNPPGPNQPQHF; J gene: TRBJ1-5; CDR3 length: 14; V gene: TRBV19; clone size: .; D gene: .
CDR3 DNA: TGCGCCAGCAGCCCGCGGACTAGCGGGGGGCGATCAGATACGCAGTATTTT; CDR3 protein: CASSPRTSGGRSDTQYF; J gene: TRBJ2-3; CDR3 length: 17; V gene: TRBV5-1; clone size: .; D gene: TRBD2
CDR3 DNA: TGTGCCAGCAGTGGCGGGACAGGGGGCTACTACAATGAGCAGTTCTTC; CDR3 protein: CASSGGTGGYYNEQFF; J gene: TRBJ2-1; CDR3 length: 16; V gene: TRBV6-1; clone size: .; D gene: TRBD1
CDR3 DNA: TGTGCCATCAGTGAGTCGACTGATCAGCCCCAGCATTTT; CDR3 protein: CAISESTDQPQHF; J gene: TRBJ1-5; CDR3 length: 13; V gene: TRBV10-3; clone size: .; D gene: .
CDR3 DNA: TGTGCCAGCAGCCAAGGACAGGGTGGCACAGATACGCAGTATTTT; CDR3 protein: CASSQGQGGTDTQYF; J gene: TRBJ2-3; CDR3 length: 15; V gene: TRBV4-2; clone size: .; D gene: TRBD1
CDR3 DNA: TGCAGCGTTGCCCTTAAGACCTACGAGCAGTACTTC; CDR3 protein: CSVALKTYEQYF; J gene: TRBJ2-7; CDR3 length: 12; V gene: TRBV29-1; clone size: once; D gene: .
CDR3 DNA: TGTGCCAGCAGCAAAGCTGGGCTAGCGGGGGAATACTACGAGCAGTACTTC; CDR3 protein: CASSKAGLAGEYYEQYF; J gene: TRBJ2-7; CDR3 length: 17; V gene: TRBV21-1; clone size: few; D gene: .
CDR3 DNA: TGTGCCAGCAGTCCTTCACCTTATTCACCCCTCCACTTT; CDR3 protein: CASSPSPYSPLHF; J gene: TRBJ1-6; CDR3 length: 13; V gene: TRBV27; clone size: .; D gene: .
CDR3 DNA: TGTGCCAGCAGCCCCCGGGGTGGAGTTCCCTACGAGCAGTACTTC; CDR3 protein: CASSPRGGVPYEQYF; J gene: TRBJ2-7; CDR3 length: 15; V gene: TRBV4-2; clone size: .; D gene: .
CDR3 DNA: TGTGCCAGCAGTGAGAAAGGGGGCACTGAAGCTTTCTTT; CDR3 protein: CASSEKGGTEAFF; J gene: TRBJ1-1; CDR3 length: 13; V gene: TRBV6-4; clone size: once; D gene: .
CDR3 DNA: TGTGCCATCAGTGACAGGGGATTGGGAAACACCATATATTTT; CDR3 protein: CAISDRGLGNTIYF; J gene: TRBJ1-3; CDR3 length: 14; V gene: TRBV10-3; clone size: .; D gene: .
CDR3 DNA: TGTGCCAGTAGTTTCCCAAAGGGGCCCTTCAATCAGCCCCAGCATTTT; CDR3 protein: CASSFPKGPFNQPQHF; J gene: TRBJ1-5; CDR3 length: 16; V gene: TRBV19; clone size: .; D gene: .